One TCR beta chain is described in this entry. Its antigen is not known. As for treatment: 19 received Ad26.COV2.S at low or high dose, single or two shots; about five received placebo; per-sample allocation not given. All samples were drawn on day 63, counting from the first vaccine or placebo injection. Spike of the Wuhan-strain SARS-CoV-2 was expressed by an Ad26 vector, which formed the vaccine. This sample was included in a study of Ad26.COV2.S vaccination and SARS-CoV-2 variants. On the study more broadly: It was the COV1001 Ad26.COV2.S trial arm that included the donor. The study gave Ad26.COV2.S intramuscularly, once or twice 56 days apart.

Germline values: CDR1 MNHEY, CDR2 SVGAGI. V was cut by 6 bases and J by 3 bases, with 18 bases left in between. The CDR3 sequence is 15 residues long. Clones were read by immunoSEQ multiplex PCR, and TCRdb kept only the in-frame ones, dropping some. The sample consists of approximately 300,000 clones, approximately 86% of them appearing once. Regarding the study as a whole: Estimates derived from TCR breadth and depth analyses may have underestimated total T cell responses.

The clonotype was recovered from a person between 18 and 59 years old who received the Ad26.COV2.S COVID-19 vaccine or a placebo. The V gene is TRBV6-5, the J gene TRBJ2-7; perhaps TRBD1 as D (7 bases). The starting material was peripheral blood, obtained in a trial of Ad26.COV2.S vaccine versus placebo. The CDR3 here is CASRPLRGTVYEQYF. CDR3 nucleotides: TGTGCCAGCAGACCACTCCGCGGGACAGTCTACGAGCAGTACTTC.